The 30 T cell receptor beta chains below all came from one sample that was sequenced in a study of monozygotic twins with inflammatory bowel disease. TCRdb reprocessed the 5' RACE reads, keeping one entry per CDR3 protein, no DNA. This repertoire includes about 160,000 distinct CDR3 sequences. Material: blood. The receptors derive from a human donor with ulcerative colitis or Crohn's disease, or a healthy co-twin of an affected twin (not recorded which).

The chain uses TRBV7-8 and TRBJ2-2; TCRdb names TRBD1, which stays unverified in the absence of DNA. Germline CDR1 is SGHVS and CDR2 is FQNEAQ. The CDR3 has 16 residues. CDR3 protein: CASSWPGGGNTGELFF.

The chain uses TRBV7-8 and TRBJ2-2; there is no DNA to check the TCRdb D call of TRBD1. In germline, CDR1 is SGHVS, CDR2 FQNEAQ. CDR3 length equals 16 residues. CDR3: CASSPAGTPDTGELFF.

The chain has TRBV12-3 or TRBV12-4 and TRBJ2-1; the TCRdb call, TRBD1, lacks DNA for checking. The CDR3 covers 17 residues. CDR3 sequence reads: CASSPHRAGAGWDEQFF.

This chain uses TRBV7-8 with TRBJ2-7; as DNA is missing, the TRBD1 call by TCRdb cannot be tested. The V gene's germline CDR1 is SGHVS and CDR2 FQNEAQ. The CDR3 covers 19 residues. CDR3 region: CASSLACGSVGQVTYEQYF.

CDR3 loop: CASSLTGDAGELFF. The rearrangement joins TRBV5-1 to TRBJ2-2; TCRdb's assignment of TRBD1 cannot be checked, as there is no DNA. The CDR3 covers 14 residues. Germline CDR1 and CDR2: SGHRS and YFSETQ.

The chain's CDR3 is CASSYIGADTQYF. V gene TRBV6-6 combines with J gene TRBJ2-3. The V gene's germline CDR1 is MNHNY and CDR2 SVGAGI (reference sequence). The CDR3 contains 13 residues.

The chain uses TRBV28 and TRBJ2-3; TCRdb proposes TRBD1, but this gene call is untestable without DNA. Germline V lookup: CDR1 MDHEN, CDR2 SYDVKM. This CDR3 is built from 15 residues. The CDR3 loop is CASSWDRRHTDTQYF.

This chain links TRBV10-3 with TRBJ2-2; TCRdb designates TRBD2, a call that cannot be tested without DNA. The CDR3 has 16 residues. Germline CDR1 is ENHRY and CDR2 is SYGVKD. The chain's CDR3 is CAISDRKRENTGELFF.

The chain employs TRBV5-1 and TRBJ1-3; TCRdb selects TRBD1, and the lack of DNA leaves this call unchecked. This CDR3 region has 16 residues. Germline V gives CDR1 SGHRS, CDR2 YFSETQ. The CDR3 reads CASSRGQGSSGNTIYF. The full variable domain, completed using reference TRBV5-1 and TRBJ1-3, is KAGVTQTPRYLIKTRGQQVTLSCSPISGHRSVSWYQQTPGQGLQFLFEYFSETQRNKGNFPGRFSGRQFSNSRSEMNVSTLELGDSALYLCASSRGQGSSGNTIYFGEGSWLTVV.

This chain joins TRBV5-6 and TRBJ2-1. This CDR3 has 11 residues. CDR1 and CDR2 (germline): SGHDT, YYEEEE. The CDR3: CASSLQNEQFF.

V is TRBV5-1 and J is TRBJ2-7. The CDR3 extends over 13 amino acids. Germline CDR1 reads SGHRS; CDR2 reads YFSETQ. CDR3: CASSLGSNYEQYF.

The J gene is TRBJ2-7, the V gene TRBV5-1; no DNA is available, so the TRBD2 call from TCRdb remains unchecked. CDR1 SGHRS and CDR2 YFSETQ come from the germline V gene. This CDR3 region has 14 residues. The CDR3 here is CASSPGTSNYEQYF.

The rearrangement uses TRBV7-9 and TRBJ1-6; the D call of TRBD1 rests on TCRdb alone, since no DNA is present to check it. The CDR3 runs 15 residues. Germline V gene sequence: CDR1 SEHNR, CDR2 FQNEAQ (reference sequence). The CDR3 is CASSPTGEGSSPLHF.

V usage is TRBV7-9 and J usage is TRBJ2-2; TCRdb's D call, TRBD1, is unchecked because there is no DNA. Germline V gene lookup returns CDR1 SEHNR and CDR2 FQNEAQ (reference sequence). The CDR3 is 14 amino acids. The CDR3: CASSFSRDTGELFF.

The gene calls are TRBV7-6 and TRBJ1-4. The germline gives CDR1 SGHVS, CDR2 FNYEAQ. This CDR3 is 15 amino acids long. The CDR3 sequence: CASSPQPSPVEKLFF.

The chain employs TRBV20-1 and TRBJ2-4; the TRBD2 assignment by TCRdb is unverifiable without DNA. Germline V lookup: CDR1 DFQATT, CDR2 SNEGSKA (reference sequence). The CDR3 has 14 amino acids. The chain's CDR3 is CSAPSSGRTHIQYF.

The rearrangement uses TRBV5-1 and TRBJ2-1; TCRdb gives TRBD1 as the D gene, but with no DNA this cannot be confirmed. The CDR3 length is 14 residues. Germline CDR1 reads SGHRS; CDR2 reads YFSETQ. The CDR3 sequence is CASSPPMDGGEQFF.

The CDR3 spells CASSSSGSSYEQYF. The chain recombines TRBV2 with TRBJ2-7; the TCRdb call, TRBD2, lacks DNA for checking. This CDR3 has 14 amino acids. The V gene's germline CDR1 is SNHLY and CDR2 FYNNEI. Full variable domain (rest looked up from reference TRBV2 and TRBJ2-7): EPEVTQTPSHQVTQMGQEVILRCVPISNHLYFYWYRQILGQKVEFLVSFYNNEISEKSEIFDDQFSVERPDGSNFTLKIRSTKLEDSAMYFCASSSSGSSYEQYFGPGTRLTVT.

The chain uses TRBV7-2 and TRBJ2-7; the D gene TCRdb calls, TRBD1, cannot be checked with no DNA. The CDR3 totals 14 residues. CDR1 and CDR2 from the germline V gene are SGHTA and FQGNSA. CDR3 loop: CASSMTGTAYEQYF.

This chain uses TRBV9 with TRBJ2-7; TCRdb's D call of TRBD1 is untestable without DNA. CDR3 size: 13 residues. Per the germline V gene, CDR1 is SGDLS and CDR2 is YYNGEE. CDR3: CASSMTGSYEQYF.

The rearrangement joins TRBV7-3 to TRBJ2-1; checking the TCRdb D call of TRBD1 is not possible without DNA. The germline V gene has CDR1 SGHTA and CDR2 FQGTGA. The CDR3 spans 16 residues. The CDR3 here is CASSLSGASSYNEQFF.

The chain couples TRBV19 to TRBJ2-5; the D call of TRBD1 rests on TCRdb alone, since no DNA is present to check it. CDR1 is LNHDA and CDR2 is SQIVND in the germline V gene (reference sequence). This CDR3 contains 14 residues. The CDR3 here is CASSISASSKTQYF.

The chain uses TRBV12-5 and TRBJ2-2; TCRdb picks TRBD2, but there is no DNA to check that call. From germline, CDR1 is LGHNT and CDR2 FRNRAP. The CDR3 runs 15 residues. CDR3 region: CASGPSGRTSGELFF.

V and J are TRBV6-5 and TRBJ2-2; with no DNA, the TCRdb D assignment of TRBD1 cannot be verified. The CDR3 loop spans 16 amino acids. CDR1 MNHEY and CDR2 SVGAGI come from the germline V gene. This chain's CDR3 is CASSYSSPGNTGELFF.

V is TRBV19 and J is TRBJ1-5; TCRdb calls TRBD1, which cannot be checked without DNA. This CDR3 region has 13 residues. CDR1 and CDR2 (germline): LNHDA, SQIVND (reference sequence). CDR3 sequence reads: CASKGTGAQPQHF.

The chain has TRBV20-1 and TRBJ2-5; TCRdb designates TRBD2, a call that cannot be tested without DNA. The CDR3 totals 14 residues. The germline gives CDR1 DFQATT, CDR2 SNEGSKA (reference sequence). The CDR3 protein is CSARPYGGQETQYF.

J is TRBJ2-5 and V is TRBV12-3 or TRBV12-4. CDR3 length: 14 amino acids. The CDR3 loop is CASSLLAIKETQYF.

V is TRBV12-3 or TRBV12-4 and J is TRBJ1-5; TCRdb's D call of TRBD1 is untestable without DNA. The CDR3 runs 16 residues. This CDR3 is CASSLLWETGNQPQHF.

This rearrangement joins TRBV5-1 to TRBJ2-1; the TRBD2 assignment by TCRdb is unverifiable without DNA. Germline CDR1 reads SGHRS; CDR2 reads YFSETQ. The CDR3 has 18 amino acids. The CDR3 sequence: CASSLDPQGTSGYNEQFF.

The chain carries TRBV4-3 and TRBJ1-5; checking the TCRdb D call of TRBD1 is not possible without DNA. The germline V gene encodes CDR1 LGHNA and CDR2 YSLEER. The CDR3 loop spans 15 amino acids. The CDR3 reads CASSQVQGSNQPQHF.